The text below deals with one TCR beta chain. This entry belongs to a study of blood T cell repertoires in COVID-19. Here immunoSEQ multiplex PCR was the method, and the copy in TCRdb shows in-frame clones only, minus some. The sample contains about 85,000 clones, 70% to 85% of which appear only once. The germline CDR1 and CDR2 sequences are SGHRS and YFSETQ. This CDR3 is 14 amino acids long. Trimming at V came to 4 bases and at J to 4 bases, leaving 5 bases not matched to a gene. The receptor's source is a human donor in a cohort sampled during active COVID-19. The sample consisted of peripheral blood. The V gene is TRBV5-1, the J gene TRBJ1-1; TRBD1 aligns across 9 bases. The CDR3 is CASSGGQGGTEAFF. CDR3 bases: TGCGCCAGCAGCGGGGGACAGGGTGGCACTGAAGCTTTCTTT.